The text below deals with one TCR beta chain. Antigen unknown. Since a far larger clone is one base different, this is likely a read error. The source of the sample is a study of CD8 T cells in ankylosing spondylitis. Preparation of TCR beta libraries was done by quantitative 5'-RACE with molecular barcodes. TCRdb called the 5' RACE reads again in MiXCR, with one record for every CDR3 protein. Of about 800,000 distinct CDR3 sequences detected, about 11% appear once; the ten largest clones hold approximately 0.51%. Trimming left V 1 base short and J 2 bases short, with 6 bases between. CDR1 is SGHTA, CDR2 FQGNSA, per germline. This CDR3 contains 14 residues. Points from the study as a whole: From matched ankylosing spondylitis synovial fluid, disease-linked clones were reportedly recovered at significantly enriched levels. A motif of several highly homologous TCR beta variants was seen as apparently characteristic of ankylosing spondylitis blood.

The chain joins TRBV7-2 to TRBJ2-1; tentatively, D is TRBD1 or TRBD2 (5 bases each). This receptor was taken from a male donor with ankylosing spondylitis. Sequenced sample: blood, either unsorted or a sorted T cell fraction (not recorded which). CDR3 residues: CASSLVGAYNEQFF. Written as DNA, the CDR3 is TGTGCCAGCAGCTTAGTGGGGGCCTACAATGAGCAGTTCTTC. Using reference TRBV7-2 and TRBJ2-1 for the parts outside the CDR3, the full variable domain is GAGVSQSPSNKVTEKGKDVELRCDPISGHTALYWYRQSLGQGLEFLIYFQGNSAPDKSGLPSDRFSAERTGGSVSTLTIQRTQQEDSAVYLCASSLVGAYNEQFFGPGTRLTVL.